Given below is one T cell receptor (beta chain) in context. As yet, its antigen is unknown. Libraries were prepared by immunoSEQ multiplex PCR; TCRdb keeps only in-frame clonotypes and omits some of them. The sample includes 17,000 or so clones, around 90% seen only once; the top ten take around 3.9%. There are 13 residues in the CDR3. Germline CDR1 is SGHVS and CDR2 is FQNEAQ. The V end was cut by 3 bases, the J end by 5 bases, with 11 bases between. The sample's time point: newly diagnosed, previously untreated cHL patient sample. PBMCs representing newly diagnosed, untreated classical Hodgkin lymphoma functioned as the comparison. These data are taken from a study of PD-1 blockade in classical Hodgkin lymphoma. Regarding the study as a whole: Repertoires differed for reasons still undefined, possibly disease activity or prior therapy. Relative to healthy donors, newly diagnosed patients reportedly had lower baseline TCR diversity, which was reported as lower still in relapsed/refractory patients.

The sequenced sample consisted of peripheral blood mononuclear cells (PBMCs). The rearrangement joins TRBV7-8 to TRBJ2-7; D is undetermined. The clonotype was recovered from a human donor with classical Hodgkin lymphoma. DNA for the CDR3: TGTGCCAGCAGCTTTTTCGCGAAGGACGAGCAGTACTTC. This encodes CASSFFAKDEQYF.